This is a list of T cell receptor beta chains from one sample in a study of Ad26.COV2.S vaccination and SARS-CoV-2 variants. Profiled with immunoSEQ multiplex PCR; TCRdb holds only in-frame clones, not every one. The sample lists 300,000 to 350,000 clones; approximately 87% were seen once. The sample was peripheral blood, taken in a trial of Ad26.COV2.S vaccine versus placebo. These TCRs come from a person between 18 and 65 years old who received the Ad26.COV2.S COVID-19 vaccine or a placebo. The CDR3 runs from the conserved cysteine through the conserved F or W. The order of the fields is D gene, J gene, V gene, clone size, CDR3 DNA, CDR3 protein. D genes are given only for firm matches. Where a row states a size, it is once, few, many or the class of an expanded clone; other rows omit it.

NA,TRBJ2-1,TRBV30,NA,TGTGCCTGGAGTGAAAGCTCCTACAATGAGCAGTTCTTC,CAWSESSYNEQFF
NA,TRBJ2-1,TRBV6-2/TRBV6-3,NA,TGTGCCAGCAGTTACTCGACCGGGGGTTCCTACAATGAGCAGTTCTTC,CASSYSTGGSYNEQFF
TRBD2,TRBJ2-5,TRBV3-1/TRBV3-2,NA,TGTGCCAGCAGCCAAAGTATGGCGGGGGGGCCCGAGACCCAGTACTTC,CASSQSMAGGPETQYF
TRBD1,TRBJ1-2,TRBV28,NA,TGTGCCAGCAGTCCGATCCAGGGGGTCCGAATTACCTATGGCTACACCTTC,CASSPIQGVRITYGYTF
TRBD1,TRBJ1-2,TRBV7-2,once,TGTGCCAGCAGCTTAGTGGACAGGGGAAACTATGGCTACACCTTC,CASSLVDRGNYGYTF
NA,TRBJ1-1,TRBV15,NA,TGTGCCACCAGCCGGGGCCGACAGTACACTGAAGCTTTCTTT,CATSRGRQYTEAFF
NA,TRBJ2-7,TRBV4-1,few,TGCGCCAGCAGCCAAGAACCACTAAACTACGAGCAGTACTTC,CASSQEPLNYEQYF
NA,TRBJ2-2,TRBV27,once,TGTGCCAGCAGTTTAATAGTAGGCACCGGGGAGCTGTTTTTT,CASSLIVGTGELFF
NA,TRBJ1-1,TRBV9,NA,TGTGCCAGCAGCGACGGGGGGACGGCTTTCTTT,CASSDGGTAFF
TRBD1,TRBJ1-1,TRBV7-2,NA,TGTGCCAGCAGCTGGGACAGATCCACTGAAGCTTTCTTT,CASSWDRSTEAFF
NA,TRBJ2-7,TRBV19,once,TGTGCCAGTACGGGGATCCCTACTGGCCAGCAGTACTTC,CASTGIPTGQQYF
TRBD1,TRBJ1-5,TRBV7-8,NA,TGTGCCAGCAGCTCCTCCGACTGGCCGGGACAGCTTAATCAGCCCCAGCATTTT,CASSSSDWPGQLNQPQHF
TRBD1,TRBJ1-2,TRBV30,NA,TGTGCCTGGAGTGTAGGGACAGGGGGCGGCTACACCTTC,CAWSVGTGGGYTF
NA,TRBJ2-1,TRBV12-5,NA,TGTGCTAGCTCGGAAAATGAGCAGTTCTTC,CASSENEQFF
NA,TRBJ1-5,TRBV4-3,NA,TGCGCCAGCAGCCAAGATCGTGGGAATCAGCCCCAGCATTTT,CASSQDRGNQPQHF
NA,TRBJ1-2,TRBV24-1,NA,TGTGCCACCAGTGATGGGTATAACTATGGCTACACCTTC,CATSDGYNYGYTF
NA,TRBJ1-1,TRBV6-6,NA,TGTGCCAGCAGTTACGGGACATACACGAACACTGAAGCTTTCTTT,CASSYGTYTNTEAFF
TRBD2,TRBJ2-3,TRBV9,NA,TGTGCCAGCAGCGGGGGCGGGCTAGCGGGGAGAGATACGCAGTATTTT,CASSGGGLAGRDTQYF